These 27 T cell receptor beta chains were sequenced from one sample in a study of neurological immune-mediated disorders. Each CDR3 protein is one row after TCRdb ran MiXCR on the 5' RACE reads. In the table there are tens of thousands of distinct CDR3 sequences, about 9.5% of which are singletons. The material sequenced was PBMCs. These TCRs come from a man aged 50-59 years in good health.

This clonotype has ten or more counts. This sequence joins TRBV5-1 and TRBJ2-7, with 9 bases lining up with TRBD1. From germline, CDR1 is SGHRS and CDR2 YFSETQ. V lost 7 bases, J lost 3 bases, and 8 bases stayed unmatched. The CDR3 is 14 amino acids. CDR3 residues: CASGPRQGDYEQYF. CDR3 in DNA: TGCGCCAGCGGACCCCGACAGGGGGACTACGAGCAGTACTTC.

Many counts were recorded for this clonotype. This chain links TRBV20-1 with TRBJ2-5, with TRBD2 matching over 11 bases. This CDR3 comprises 15 residues. J was trimmed by 2 bases and V by 2 bases; bases with no gene match: 4. CDR1 is DFQATT, CDR2 SNEGSKA, per germline (reference sequence). DNA of the CDR3: TGCAGTGCTAGATCGGCTAGCGGGGGGCAAGAGACCCAGTACTTC. Protein sequence: CSARSASGGQETQYF.

This clonotype was seen repeatedly, ten times or more. This chain links TRBV10-3 with TRBJ1-2; D is ambiguous. Germline assignment: CDR1 ENHRY and CDR2 SYGVKD. Trimming stripped 3 bases from V and 1 base from J, with 6 bases between. The CDR3 sequence is 13 residues long. The CDR3 loop is CAISDWGNYGYTF. DNA of the CDR3: TGTGCCATCAGTGACTGGGGTAACTATGGCTACACCTTC.

This clonotype was observed many times. The chain carries TRBV12-3 or TRBV12-4 and TRBJ1-5, with 9 bases lining up with TRBD1. CDR3 length: 14 amino acids. The ends lost 7 bases at V and 6 bases at J; junction bases unmatched: 7. Written as DNA, the CDR3 is TGTGCCAGCACCCAGGACAGGGGAGGTCAGCCCCAGCATTTT. This sequence encodes CASTQDRGGQPQHF.

This clonotype was detected many times. The chain joins TRBV29-1 to TRBJ1-2; 7 bases map to TRBD1. Germline CDR1 reads SQVTM; CDR2 reads ANQGSEA. The V and J ends lost 6 bases and 4 bases, in that order; junction bases with no gene match: 11. The CDR3 is made up of 14 amino acids. CDR3 DNA: TGCAGCGTCTCAATAGACAGGGCCGGCTATGGCTACACCTTC. Protein: CSVSIDRAGYGYTF.

There are many counts of this clonotype. The chain couples TRBV3-1 to TRBJ1-1, with 7 bases matching TRBD1. The V gene's germline CDR1 is LGHDT and CDR2 YNNKEL (reference sequence). V was clipped by 4 bases and J by 5 bases; unmatched bases: 10. The CDR3 is 15 amino acids. The DNA for the CDR3 is TGTGCCAGCAGCCTCGCCCCGCACAGGGGAACTGAAGCTTTCTTT. Translated, it gives CASSLAPHRGTEAFF.

This clonotype has ten or more counts. This chain uses TRBV10-3 with TRBJ2-7; possibly TRBD1 or TRBD2 for D (5 bases each). This CDR3 is built from 13 residues. Germline loops: CDR1 ENHRY, CDR2 SYGVKD. V dropped 10 bases and J dropped 0 bases, with 13 bases sitting between them. This chain's CDR3 is CATGDGPSYEQYF. CDR3 sequence (DNA): TGTGCCACCGGGGACGGGCCCTCCTACGAGCAGTACTTC.

This clonotype was found many times. This sequence joins TRBV18 and TRBJ2-1; TRBD2 matches at 13 bases. The V gene end was trimmed by 4 bases and the J gene end by 7 bases; junction bases not matched to a gene: 13. The CDR3 has 18 amino acids. Looked up from germline, CDR1 is KGHSH and CDR2 is LQKENI. The CDR3 loop reads CASSRIGTSGVSRNEQFF. In DNA form, the CDR3 reads TGTGCCAGCTCACGCATCGGGACTAGCGGGGTAAGCAGGAATGAGCAGTTCTTC.

With regard to this clonotype: A read error may explain this, as a much larger clone is one base away. The chain employs TRBV5-5 and TRBJ2-5; the D is unclear. The CDR3 loop spans 14 amino acids. Germline assignment: CDR1 SGHKS and CDR2 YYEKEE (reference sequence). The CDR3 DNA reads TGTTCCAGCAGCTTGGAACTGTACCAAGAGACCCAGTACTTC. It yields the protein CSSSLELYQETQYF. The full variable domain, in which reference TRBV5-5 and TRBJ2-5 provide the parts outside the CDR3, is DAGVTQSPTHLIKTRGQQVTLRCSPISGHKSVSWYQQVLGQGPQFIFQYYEKEERGRGNFPDRFSARQFPNYSSELNVNALLLGDSALYLCSSSLELYQETQYFGPGTRLLVL.

As concerns this clonotype: This may be a read error: a much more frequent sequence differs by one nucleotide. The chain combines TRBV4-1 with TRBJ2-1; the match to TRBD1 covers 7 bases. Germline V gene data show CDR1 as MGHRA and CDR2 as YSYEKL. The CDR3 has 15 amino acids. The CDR3 loop reads CTSSKGATGYNEQFF. CDR3 nucleotides: TGCACCAGCAGCAAGGGGGCCACTGGCTACAATGAGCAGTTCTTC.

This clonotype came up many times. The CDR3, as DNA: TGTGCCAGCAGCGTAGCGATAACTAGCGGGACCGAGCAGTTCTTC. Amino acids: CASSVAITSGTEQFF. This chain links TRBV9 with TRBJ2-1; 10 nucleotides match TRBD2. J was trimmed by 10 bases and V by 0 bases; bases with no gene match: 7. CDR1 is SGDLS, CDR2 YYNGEE, per germline. The CDR3 covers 15 residues.

This clonotype was found many times. The chain links TRBV5-1 to TRBJ1-1; D is uncertain. Germline lookup yields CDR1 SGHRS and CDR2 YFSETQ. This CDR3 is 15 amino acids long. V was trimmed by 4 bases and J by 2 bases, leaving 15 bases between them. In nucleotides, the CDR3 is TGCGCCAGCAGCCCGACGACGAACGCAAACACTGAAGCTTTCTTT. Its translation: CASSPTTNANTEAFF.

This clonotype was recorded many times. V is TRBV20-1 and J is TRBJ2-3; a weak D match, TRBD2 (7 bases). The CDR3 contains 17 residues. Germline V gene sequence: CDR1 DFQATT, CDR2 SNEGSKA (reference sequence). Between the trimmed V and J ends, which lost 0 bases and 0 bases, there was a span of 16 bases. The CDR3 nucleotides are TGCAGTGCTAGAGATCCCGGGGGCGGGAGAAGCACAGATACGCAGTATTTT. This encodes CSARDPGGGRSTDTQYF.

This clonotype was counted at least ten times. This rearrangement joins TRBV2 to TRBJ1-5; D call uncertain. The germline V gene has CDR1 SNHLY and CDR2 FYNNEI. This CDR3 is built from 15 residues. V was trimmed by 6 bases and J by 4 bases, leaving 16 bases between them. The CDR3 region is CASSRGLQGNQPQHF. In nucleotides, the CDR3 is TGTGCCAGCAGCCGAGGGCTCCAAGGTAATCAGCCCCAGCATTTT.

This clonotype appeared many times. A much larger clonotype is one base distant, so this may be a read error. The genes are TRBV5-1 and TRBJ2-5; D gene uncertain. Per the germline V gene, CDR1 is SGHRS and CDR2 is YFSETQ. The CDR3 sequence is 15 residues long. V was shortened by 0 bases and J by 2 bases, with 11 bases between the two germline ends. Written as DNA, the CDR3 is TGCGCCAGCAGCTTGGCCAACGGACCGCAAGAGACCCAGTACTTC. Amino acid sequence: CASSLANGPQETQYF.

There are many counts of this clonotype. This rearrangement joins TRBV7-2 to TRBJ1-6; D not certain. The CDR3 length is 17 residues. Per germline, CDR1 SGHTA and CDR2 FQGNSA. Trimming took off 5 bases at V and 0 bases at J, with 14 bases between the two ends. CDR3 DNA sequence: TGTGCCAGCAGCCCACTGGTCAGGAGCTCCTATAATTCACCCCTCCACTTT. This codes for CASSPLVRSSYNSPLHF.

At least ten counts were recorded for this clonotype. CDR3 bases: TGCAGTGCTAGGGCAAGCGGCCAAGAGACCCAGTACTTC. Its protein is CSARASGQETQYF. The chain has TRBV20-1 and TRBJ2-5; a weak D match, TRBD2 (5 bases). Per the germline V gene, CDR1 is DFQATT and CDR2 is SNEGSKA (reference sequence). V was shortened by 3 bases and J by 1 base, with 9 bases between the two germline ends. The CDR3 runs to 13 residues.

This clonotype appeared many times. The chain links TRBV27 to TRBJ2-1; weak D call: TRBD1 (7 bases). With 4 bases removed from V and 4 bases from J, the gap between germline ends came to 8 bases. The CDR3 has 13 residues. The germline V gene has CDR1 MNHEY and CDR2 SMNVEV (reference sequence). The CDR3 spells CASSSGGYNEQFF. In nucleotides, the CDR3 is TGTGCCAGCAGTTCAGGGGGGTACAATGAGCAGTTCTTC.

This clonotype has ten or more counts. This sequence joins TRBV6-6 and TRBJ2-5; D not certain. Germline V gene data show CDR1 as MNHNY and CDR2 as SVGAGI (reference sequence). Trimming stripped 5 bases from V and 5 bases from J, with 18 bases between. The CDR3 sequence is 15 residues long. The DNA for the CDR3 is TGTGCCAGCAGTCAGAACCTGGGCCGGTGGGAGACCCAGTACTTC. Translated: CASSQNLGRWETQYF.

This clonotype was observed many times. This sequence joins TRBV6-1 and TRBJ1-1, with TRBD1 matching over 7 bases. CDR3 length equals 15 residues. Germline V gene data show CDR1 as MNHNS and CDR2 as SASEGT. After removal of 0 bases from V and 11 bases from J, the junction contained 12 bases not matched to a gene. CDR3 sequence reads: CASSEATPGGFSAFF. The CDR3 DNA reads TGTGCCAGCAGTGAAGCGACCCCAGGGGGATTTAGTGCTTTCTTT.

This clonotype was seen at least ten times. The V call is TRBV4-1, the J call TRBJ1-2; weak D call: TRBD1 (5 bases). Germline-derived CDR1 and CDR2 are MGHRA and YSYEKL. V dropped 4 bases and J dropped 4 bases, with 13 bases sitting between them. This CDR3 region has 14 residues. The CDR3: CASSRPGLAYGYTF. The CDR3 DNA is TGCGCCAGCAGCCGCCCAGGGCTTGCCTATGGCTACACCTTC.

This clonotype was picked up many times. The V gene is TRBV4-2, the J gene TRBJ2-7; D possibly uses TRBD1 or TRBD2 (6 bases each). This CDR3 is built from 14 residues. V dropped 3 bases and J dropped 4 bases, with 13 bases sitting between them. CDR1 is LGHNA and CDR2 is YNFKEQ in the germline V gene. In DNA, the CDR3 is TGTGCCAGCAGCCACTCGGGGGCTTATTACGAGCAGTACTTC. It is translated as CASSHSGAYYEQYF.

In its sample, this clonotype was seen many times. The chain carries TRBV2 and TRBJ2-2, with no clear D. Deletions cut 6 bases from V and 2 bases from J, with 10 bases between. The CDR3 spans 14 residues. The germline V gene encodes CDR1 SNHLY and CDR2 FYNNEI. In DNA form, the CDR3 reads TGTGCCAGCAGCTCGGACCGCAACACCGGGGAGCTGTTTTTT. The encoded protein is CASSSDRNTGELFF.

In this sample, this clonotype turned up many times. The chain links TRBV7-9 to TRBJ1-2; D call uncertain. Germline values: CDR1 SEHNR, CDR2 FQNEAQ (reference sequence). This CDR3 is built from 13 residues. V lost 5 bases to trimming and J lost 4 bases, with 11 bases between them. DNA for the CDR3: TGTGCCAGCAGCCCGCGGGGATCCTATGGCTACACCTTC. Protein product: CASSPRGSYGYTF.

This clonotype was observed at least ten times. The V gene is TRBV7-6, the J gene TRBJ1-1, with 9 bases that match TRBD1. Trimming at V came to 3 bases and at J to 7 bases, leaving 3 bases not matched to a gene. Germline V gene sequence: CDR1 SGHVS, CDR2 FNYEAQ. CDR3 length: 13 amino acids. CDR3: CASSFTDRGEAFF. As DNA, the CDR3 is TGTGCCAGCAGCTTTACGGACAGGGGTGAAGCTTTCTTT.

This clonotype was recorded only once. Given a much more abundant clone one base away, this may be a read error. The chain carries TRBV28 and TRBJ1-5; possibly TRBD1 for D (6 bases). Germline V lookup: CDR1 MDHEN, CDR2 SYDVKM. The CDR3 length is 17 residues. V was pared by 6 bases and J by 6 bases, with 24 bases between. CDR3 sequence (DNA): TGTGCCAGCAGCAACATAGCACGCGGGGGCCTACGTCAGCCCCAGCATTTT. Translation: CASSNIARGGLRQPQHF.

At least ten counts were recorded for this clonotype. An end of the junction does not agree with germline; a read error may underlie this. The CDR3 protein is CASRLGGLAGAADTQYF. The CDR3, as DNA: TGCGCCAGCAGATTGGGGGGCCTAGCGGGAGCGGCAGATACGCAGTATTTT. V gene TRBV5-1 combines with J gene TRBJ2-3; 10 bases match TRBD2. Germline V CDR1 and CDR2: SGHRS, YFSETQ. The CDR3 loop spans 17 amino acids.